These 21 T cell receptor beta chains were all obtained from the same sample, sequenced in a study of cytomegalovirus exposure and HLA in healthy donors. The primer mix had 60 Vbeta and 13 Jbeta primers. Profiling relied on immunoSEQ multiplex PCR, and the TCRdb table lists in-frame clones only, not all of them. Of some 140,000 clones in the sample, about 80% were seen once. Sequenced input: PBMCs. Source of these receptors: a male donor in good health and CMV-seropositive.

This clone appeared a single time. CDR3 in DNA: TGTGCCAGTAGTACAAGGACAGGGGCGACGATTAGCAATCAGCCCCAGCATTTT. Protein: CASSTRTGATISNQPQHF. The gene calls are TRBV19 and TRBJ1-5; 9 bases align to TRBD1. The J segment lost 0 bases and the V segment lost 4 bases, leaving 10 bases of the junction unmatched. The CDR3 is 18 amino acids. Per germline, CDR1 LNHDA and CDR2 SQIVND (reference sequence).

The chain uses TRBV11-2 and TRBJ1-6; a possible D gene is TRBD1 (6 bases). V was cut by 8 bases and J by 5 bases, with 13 bases left in between. This CDR3 has 14 amino acids. The germline gives CDR1 SGHAT, CDR2 FQNNGV. Here the CDR3 reads CASGWTDNNSPLHF. The CDR3 bases are TGTGCCAGCGGCTGGACAGACAATAATTCACCCCTCCACTTT. The full variable domain, rest sourced from reference TRBV11-2 and TRBJ1-6, is EAGVAQSPRYKIIEKRQSVAFWCNPISGHATLYWYQQILGQGPKLLIQFQNNGVVDDSQLPKDRFSAERLKGVDSTLKIQPAKLEDSAVYLCASGWTDNNSPLHFGNGTRLTVT.

This chain uses TRBV4-1 with TRBJ2-3; 7 bases map to TRBD2. This CDR3 is 16 amino acids long. J gave up 4 bases and V 1 base, and 8 bases lay outside the gene matches. The germline V gene encodes CDR1 MGHRA and CDR2 YSYEKL. This CDR3 is CASSQGTGGSSDTQYF. DNA for the CDR3: TGCGCCAGCAGCCAAGGGACGGGCGGGAGCTCAGATACGCAGTATTTT.

V and J are TRBV27 and TRBJ1-2; D gene unclear. Looked up from germline, CDR1 is MNHEY and CDR2 is SMNVEV (reference sequence). Trimming removed 0 bases at V and 4 bases at J, with 12 bases between. This CDR3 is built from 15 residues. The chain's CDR3 is CASSLSMKQLYGYTF. The CDR3 coding sequence is TGTGCCAGCAGTTTATCCATGAAACAGCTCTATGGCTACACCTTC.

Concerning this clone itself: Other DNA sequences in the sample encode the same CDR3. This chain connects TRBV18 to TRBJ2-7, with 9 bases aligning to TRBD1. Germline V gives CDR1 KGHSH, CDR2 LQKENI. With V trimmed by 0 bases and J by 2 bases, 2 bases remained unmatched. The CDR3 totals 15 residues. The CDR3 sequence: CASSPPGQGTYEQYF. For the CDR3, the DNA is TGTGCCAGCTCACCACCGGGACAGGGAACCTACGAGCAGTACTTC.

The chain joins TRBV7-2 to TRBJ1-6; D gene unclear. The CDR3 extends over 15 amino acids. Trimming cost V 3 bases and J 0 bases, with 6 bases left between them. Germline V gene data show CDR1 as SGHTA and CDR2 as FQGNSA. In DNA, the CDR3 is TGTGCCAGCAGCTTTGAGAGCTCCTATAATTCACCCCTCCACTTT. Its translation is CASSFESSYNSPLHF.

This rearrangement joins TRBV9 to TRBJ1-2, with 7 bases lining up with TRBD1. This CDR3 comprises 14 residues. Germline V CDR1 and CDR2: SGDLS, YYNGEE. V lost 0 bases, J lost 4 bases, and 3 bases stayed unmatched. The CDR3 protein is CASSVDQGVYGYTF. The DNA for the CDR3 is TGTGCCAGCAGCGTAGATCAGGGGGTCTATGGCTACACCTTC.

This clone has only a few counts. The chain is built from TRBV28 and TRBJ2-1, with no clear D. The CDR3 extends over 14 amino acids. In germline, CDR1 is MDHEN, CDR2 SYDVKM. V shed 5 bases and J shed 4 bases, with 12 bases lying between them. The CDR3 DNA sequence: TGTGCCAGCAGTGGATTGATAGCATACAATGAGCAGTTCTTC. Encoded protein: CASSGLIAYNEQFF.

V and J are TRBV6-6 and TRBJ1-2; no clear D gene. V was clipped by 6 bases and J by 4 bases, with 15 bases between them. The CDR3 covers 14 residues. CDR1 is MNHNY and CDR2 is SVGAGI in the germline V gene (reference sequence). Written as DNA, the CDR3 is TGTGCCAGCAGCGCCGCACAGTTTCTCTATGGCTACACCTTC. It is translated as CASSAAQFLYGYTF.

V gene TRBV5-4 combines with J gene TRBJ2-5, with D perhaps matching TRBD2 (5 bases). Germline values: CDR1 SGHNT, CDR2 YYREEE (reference sequence). The CDR3 runs to 12 residues. V lost 2 bases and J 4 bases, leaving 6 bases between the germline ends. The CDR3 DNA sequence: TGTGCCAGCAGCTTCGCGGGAGAGACCCAGTACTTC. This codes for CASSFAGETQYF.

The chain carries TRBV7-8 and TRBJ2-5; TRBD1 agrees at 7 bases. Trimming removed 5 bases from V and 1 base from J; junction bases left unmatched: 4. CDR1 is SGHVS, CDR2 FQNEAQ, per germline. This CDR3 spans 14 amino acids. CDR3 in amino acids: CASSPDRVQETQYF. The CDR3 nucleotides are TGTGCCAGCAGCCCAGACAGGGTCCAAGAGACCCAGTACTTC.

J is TRBJ2-2 and V is TRBV11-3; TRBD1 is a possible D gene (6 bases). The CDR3 runs 13 residues. Trimming removed 5 bases from V and 5 bases from J, with 9 bases in between. Germline lookup yields CDR1 SGHNT and CDR2 YENEEA. The CDR3 sequence is CASSHQGTGELFF. In DNA form, the CDR3 reads TGTGCCAGCAGCCACCAGGGGACCGGGGAGCTGTTTTTT.

This clone was seen just once. The CDR3 is CASSQGPQGLAGTNTGELFF. The DNA for the CDR3 is TGCGCCAGCAGCCAAGGACCCCAGGGACTAGCGGGGACGAACACCGGGGAGCTGTTTTTT. The chain is built from TRBV4-1 and TRBJ2-2; 13 bases fit TRBD2. The germline gives CDR1 MGHRA, CDR2 YSYEKL. V dropped 1 base and J dropped 0; count of bases not matched to a gene: 8. This CDR3 comprises 20 residues.

The rearrangement uses TRBV4-3 and TRBJ2-7; a possible D gene is TRBD1 (5 bases). With 3 bases removed from V and 0 bases from J, the gap between germline ends came to 9 bases. From germline, CDR1 is LGHNA and CDR2 YSLEER. CDR3 length: 14 residues. This chain's CDR3 is CASSHGHSSYEQYF. CDR3 nucleotides: TGCGCCAGCAGCCACGGACATAGCTCCTACGAGCAGTACTTC.

The rearrangement uses TRBV5-1 and TRBJ2-2; D uncertain. Per germline, CDR1 SGHRS and CDR2 YFSETQ. This CDR3 contains 14 residues. With 0 bases removed from V and 4 bases from J, the gap between germline ends came to 7 bases. The CDR3 sequence: CASSLERSTGELFF. As DNA, the CDR3 is TGCGCCAGCAGCTTGGAAAGGAGCACCGGGGAGCTGTTTTTT.

CDR3 residues: CASSMRGWGGSPYEQYF. CDR3 sequence (DNA): TGTGCCAGTAGTATGCGGGGATGGGGAGGTTCCCCCTACGAGCAGTACTTC. The chain employs TRBV19 and TRBJ2-7; D might be TRBD2 (6 bases). CDR1 is LNHDA and CDR2 is SQIVND in the germline V gene (reference sequence). Trimming cost V 3 bases and J 2 bases, with 20 bases left between them. The CDR3 length is 17 residues.

The gene calls are TRBV5-1 and TRBJ2-1; perhaps TRBD1 as D (7 bases). The length of the CDR3 is 18 residues. The germline V gene has CDR1 SGHRS and CDR2 YFSETQ. The V end lost 1 base, the J end lost 0 bases, and 17 bases lay between the germline ends. CDR3 amino acids: CASSLFSGGGFSYNEQFF. The CDR3 nucleotides are TGCGCCAGCAGCTTGTTTTCCGGAGGGGGCTTCTCCTACAATGAGCAGTTCTTC.

CDR3 nucleotides: TGTGCCAGCAAGAAGGCCAGACTCTATGGCTACACCTTC. Amino acids: CASKKARLYGYTF. The rearrangement links TRBV6-5 to TRBJ1-2; D gene unclear. V gave up 7 bases and J gave up 4 bases, with 13 bases separating them. CDR1 is MNHEY and CDR2 is SVGAGI in the germline V gene. The CDR3 has 13 residues.

V usage is TRBV6-5 and J usage is TRBJ2-3, with 9 bases matching TRBD2. Losses at the gene ends were 5 bases for V and 6 bases for J; bases not matched to a gene: 9. Germline assignment: CDR1 MNHEY and CDR2 SVGAGI. This CDR3 has 15 amino acids. For the CDR3, the DNA is TGTGCCAGCAGTCCTTCGGCGGGGGGGCCCGATACGCAGTATTTT. This sequence encodes CASSPSAGGPDTQYF.

The chain combines TRBV7-9 with TRBJ2-7, with 7 positions matching TRBD2. The CDR3 is made up of 15 amino acids. Per the germline V gene, CDR1 is SEHNR and CDR2 is FQNEAQ (reference sequence). J gave up 0 bases and V 6 bases, and 8 bases lay outside the gene matches. In DNA, the CDR3 is TGTGCCAGCAGTCTTCTAGCGGTTGACTCCTACGAGCAGTACTTC. It yields the protein CASSLLAVDSYEQYF.

The chain joins TRBV28 to TRBJ1-1, with D uncertain. With 2 bases removed from V and 7 bases from J, the gap between germline ends came to 17 bases. Germline V gene lookup returns CDR1 MDHEN and CDR2 SYDVKM. CDR3 length: 15 amino acids. The CDR3 protein is CASSLDRGILDEAFF. CDR3 coding DNA: TGTGCCAGCAGTTTAGATCGAGGAATACTCGATGAAGCTTTCTTT.